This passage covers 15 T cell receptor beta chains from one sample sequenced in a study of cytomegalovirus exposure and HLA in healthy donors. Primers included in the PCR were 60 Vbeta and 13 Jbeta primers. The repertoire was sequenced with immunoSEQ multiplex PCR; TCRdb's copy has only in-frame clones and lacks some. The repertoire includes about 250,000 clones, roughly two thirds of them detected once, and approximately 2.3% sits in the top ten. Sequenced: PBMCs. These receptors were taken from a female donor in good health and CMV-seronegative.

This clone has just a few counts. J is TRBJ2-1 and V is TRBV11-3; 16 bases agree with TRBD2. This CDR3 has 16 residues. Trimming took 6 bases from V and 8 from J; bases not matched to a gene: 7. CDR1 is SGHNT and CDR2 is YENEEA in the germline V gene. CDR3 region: CASSGGTSGRADEQFF. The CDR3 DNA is TGTGCCAGCAGTGGAGGGACTAGCGGGAGGGCAGATGAGCAGTTCTTC.

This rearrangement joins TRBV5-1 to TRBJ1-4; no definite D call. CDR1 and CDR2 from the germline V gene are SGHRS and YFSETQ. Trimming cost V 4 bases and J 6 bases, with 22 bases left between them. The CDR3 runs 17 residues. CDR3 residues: CASSTDGGLWVDEKLFF. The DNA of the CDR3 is TGCGCCAGCAGCACGGACGGAGGCCTCTGGGTAGATGAAAAACTGTTTTTT.

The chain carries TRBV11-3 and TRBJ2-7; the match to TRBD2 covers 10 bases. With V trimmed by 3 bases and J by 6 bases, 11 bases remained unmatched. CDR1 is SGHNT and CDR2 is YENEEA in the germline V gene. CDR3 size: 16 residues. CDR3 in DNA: TGTGCCAGCAGCTTGGGGAGACTAGCGGGCATAACCGAGCAGTACTTC. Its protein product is CASSLGRLAGITEQYF.

The CDR3 spells CASSQGGAGGTYEQYF. CDR3 in DNA: TGCGCCAGCAGCCAAGGGGGAGCGGGAGGGACCTACGAGCAGTACTTC. The chain has TRBV4-1 and TRBJ2-7, with 10 nucleotides matching TRBD2. The CDR3 is 16 amino acids. Germline V CDR1 and CDR2: MGHRA, YSYEKL. V dropped 1 base and J dropped 2; count of bases not matched to a gene: 5.

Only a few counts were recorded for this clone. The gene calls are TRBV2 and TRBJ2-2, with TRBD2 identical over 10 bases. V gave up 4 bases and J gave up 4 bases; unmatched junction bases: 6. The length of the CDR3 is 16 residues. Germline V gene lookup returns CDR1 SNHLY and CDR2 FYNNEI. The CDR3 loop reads CASSVLAGDATGELFF. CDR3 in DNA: TGTGCCAGCAGTGTTCTAGCGGGAGACGCCACCGGGGAGCTGTTTTTT.

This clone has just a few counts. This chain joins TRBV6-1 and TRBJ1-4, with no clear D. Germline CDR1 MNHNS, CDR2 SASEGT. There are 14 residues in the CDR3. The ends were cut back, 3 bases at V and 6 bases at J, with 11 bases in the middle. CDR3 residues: CASSEISLDEKLFF. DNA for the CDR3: TGTGCCAGCAGTGAGATCTCTCTAGATGAAAAACTGTTTTTT.

CDR3 loop: CASSLPGQGRQETQYF. In DNA form, the CDR3 reads TGTGCCAGCAGCCTACCGGGACAGGGGAGACAAGAGACCCAGTACTTC. The chain employs TRBV7-9 and TRBJ2-5; 10 positions agree with TRBD1. Germline CDR1 and CDR2: SEHNR and FQNEAQ (reference sequence). V shed 5 bases and J 2 bases; nucleotides not matched to a gene: 8. The CDR3 length is 16 residues.

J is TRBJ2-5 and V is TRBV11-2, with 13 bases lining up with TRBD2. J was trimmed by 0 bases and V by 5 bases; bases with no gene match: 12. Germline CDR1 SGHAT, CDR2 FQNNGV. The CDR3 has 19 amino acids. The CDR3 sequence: CASSPSGRLAGGNQETQYF. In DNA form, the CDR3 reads TGTGCCAGCAGCCCCTCAGGCCGACTAGCGGGAGGCAACCAAGAGACCCAGTACTTC.

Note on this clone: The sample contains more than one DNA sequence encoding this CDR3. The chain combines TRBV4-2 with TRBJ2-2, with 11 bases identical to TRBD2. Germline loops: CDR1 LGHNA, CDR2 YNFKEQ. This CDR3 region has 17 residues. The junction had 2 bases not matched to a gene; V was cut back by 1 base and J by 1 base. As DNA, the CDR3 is TGTGCCAGCAGCCAAGTAACTAGCGGGAGGAACACCGGGGAGCTGTTTTTT. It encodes CASSQVTSGRNTGELFF.

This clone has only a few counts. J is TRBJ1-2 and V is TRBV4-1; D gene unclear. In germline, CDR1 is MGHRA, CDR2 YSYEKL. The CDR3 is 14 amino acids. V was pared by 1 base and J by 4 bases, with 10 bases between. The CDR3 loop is CASSQGYTGYGYTF. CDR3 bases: TGCGCCAGCAGCCAAGGATATACCGGCTATGGCTACACCTTC.

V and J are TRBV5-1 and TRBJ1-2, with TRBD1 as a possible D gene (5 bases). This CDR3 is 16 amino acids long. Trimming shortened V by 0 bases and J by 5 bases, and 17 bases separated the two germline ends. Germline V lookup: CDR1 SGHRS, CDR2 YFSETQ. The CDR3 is CASSLVLGGGAYGYTF. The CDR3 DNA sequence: TGCGCCAGCAGCTTGGTCCTCGGGGGAGGAGCGTATGGCTACACCTTC.

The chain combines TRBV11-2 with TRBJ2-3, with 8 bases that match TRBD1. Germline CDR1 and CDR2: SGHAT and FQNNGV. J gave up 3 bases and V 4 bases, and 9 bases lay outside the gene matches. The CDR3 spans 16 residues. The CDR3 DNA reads TGTGCCAGCAGCTCACTCGGACAGGGATTAACAGATACGCAGTATTTT. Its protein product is CASSSLGQGLTDTQYF.

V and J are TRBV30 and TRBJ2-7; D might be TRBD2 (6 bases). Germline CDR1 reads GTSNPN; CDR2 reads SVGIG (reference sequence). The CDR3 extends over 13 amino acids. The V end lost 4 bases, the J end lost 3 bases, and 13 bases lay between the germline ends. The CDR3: CAWMGDWGYEQYF. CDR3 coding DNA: TGTGCCTGGATGGGGGACTGGGGCTACGAGCAGTACTTC.

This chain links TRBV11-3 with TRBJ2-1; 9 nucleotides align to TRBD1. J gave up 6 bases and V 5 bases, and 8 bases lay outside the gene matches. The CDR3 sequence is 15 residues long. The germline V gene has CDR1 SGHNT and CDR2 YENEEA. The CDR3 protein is CASSPWDRATNEQFF. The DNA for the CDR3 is TGTGCCAGCAGCCCATGGGACAGGGCTACCAATGAGCAGTTCTTC.

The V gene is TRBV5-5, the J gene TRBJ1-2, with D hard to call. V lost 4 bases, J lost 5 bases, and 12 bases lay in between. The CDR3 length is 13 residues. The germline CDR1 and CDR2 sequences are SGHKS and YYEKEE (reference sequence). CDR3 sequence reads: CASSGSFKYGYTF. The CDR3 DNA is TGTGCCAGCAGCGGCTCCTTTAAATATGGCTACACCTTC. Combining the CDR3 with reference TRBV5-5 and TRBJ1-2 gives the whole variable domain DAGVTQSPTHLIKTRGQQVTLRCSPISGHKSVSWYQQVLGQGPQFIFQYYEKEERGRGNFPDRFSARQFPNYSSELNVNALLLGDSALYLCASSGSFKYGYTFGSGTRLTVV.